This TCR beta chain derives from a study of blood T cells in healthy people across ages. This clonotype was observed a handful of times. Sample-barcoded 5' priming and a J-beta primer mix drove a second PCR of about 6 to 11 cycles. MiXCR, applied by TCRdb to the 5' RACE reads, yields one record per CDR3 protein. There are hundreds of thousands of distinct CDR3 sequences in the sample; under 30% occur only once, and 3% lies in the top ten. This sample also appeared in a second study, on T cells of mothers and their children. That study adds: Reads recorded for TCR beta CDR3 numbered over 9 million per mother and several million per child. Related mother-child pairs showed slightly, non-significantly higher overlap than unrelated pairs.

This TCR was recovered from a boy aged 5 to 17 in good health. The sample comprised blood.

The CDR3 sequence: CASSSDRGRGNTIYF. Here the CDR3 DNA reads TGTGCCAGCAGCTCGGACAGGGGTAGAGGAAACACCATATATTTT. This sequence joins TRBV7-2 and TRBJ1-3; 9 bases fit TRBD1. V lost 4 bases and J lost 4; bases outside the gene matches: 5. CDR1 and CDR2 (germline): SGHTA, FQGNSA. This CDR3 is built from 15 residues.